The rows below give T cell receptor beta chains drawn from one sample of a study of blood T cell repertoires in COVID-19. Repertoires were generated with immunoSEQ multiplex PCR, while TCRdb's copy carries only in-frame clones and drops some. Among hundreds of thousands of clones listed, 80% to 90% were seen once. The sample taken for sequencing was peripheral blood. The receptors come from a woman aged 45 to 65 with acute or convalescent COVID-19. Each CDR3 is given with its conserved first and last residue. Fields, in order: V gene, D gene, J gene, clone size, CDR3 protein, CDR3 DNA. A D gene is named only where the DNA matches it firmly. Some rows mark clone size as missing; the rest say once, few, many or name a class of expanded clone.

>TRBV5-4|.|TRBJ1-2|.
CASSLAWAGYGYTF
TGTGCCAGCAGCTTGGCCTGGGCAGGATATGGCTACACCTTC
>TRBV5-4|TRBD1|TRBJ1-1|.
CASSSQGAGMNTEAFF
TGTGCCAGCAGCTCCCAGGGGGCCGGGATGAACACTGAAGCTTTCTTT
>TRBV2|TRBD1|TRBJ2-2|.
CASRQGANTGELFF
TGTGCCAGCAGACAGGGGGCGAACACCGGGGAGCTGTTTTTT
>TRBV6-5|TRBD1|TRBJ1-6|.
CASRELTGDNSPLHF
TGTGCCAGCCGAGAACTGACAGGGGATAATTCACCCCTCCACTTT
>TRBV14|.|TRBJ2-1|.
CASSFRLTNEQFF
TGTGCCAGCAGCTTCAGACTAACGAATGAGCAGTTCTTC
>TRBV29-1|.|TRBJ1-1|.
CSVEIWTENTEAFF
TGCAGCGTTGAGATATGGACAGAGAACACTGAAGCTTTCTTT
>TRBV4-1|.|TRBJ1-5|.
CASSQEGHPGGPQHF
TGCGCCAGCAGCCAAGAGGGACACCCCGGAGGGCCCCAGCATTTT
>TRBV5-1|.|TRBJ2-7|.
CASSQDEGGYEQYF
TGCGCCAGCAGCCAGGACGAGGGAGGCTACGAGCAGTACTTC
>TRBV27|.|TRBJ1-1|.
CASSHGGALEAFF
TGTGCCAGCAGTCATGGGGGGGCACTAGAAGCTTTCTTT
>TRBV24-1|.|TRBJ2-7|.
CATSDPASPLEQYF
TGTGCCACCAGTGATCCCGCAAGCCCTCTCGAGCAGTACTTC
>TRBV27|TRBD1|TRBJ1-6|once
CASSIGTGASPLHF
TGTGCCAGCAGCATCGGGACAGGGGCTTCACCCCTCCACTTT
>TRBV2|TRBD2|TRBJ2-1|.
CASKASGKEFF
TGTGCCAGCAAAGCTAGCGGGAAGGAGTTCTTC
>TRBV10-2|.|TRBJ2-7|.
CASSGGDLRQYF
TGCGCCAGCAGTGGCGGGGACCTAAGGCAGTACTTC
>TRBV7-9|TRBD2|TRBJ2-1|.
CASSLAGGDNYNEQFF
TGTGCCAGCAGCTTAGCGGGAGGGGATAACTACAATGAGCAGTTCTTC
>TRBV30|TRBD2|TRBJ2-7|.
CAGNETSGRVEQYF
TGTGCCGGTAATGAGACTAGCGGGAGGGTCGAGCAGTACTTC
>TRBV10-3|.|TRBJ2-7|once
CAISEARDTYEQYF
TGTGCCATCAGTGAGGCCCGGGACACCTACGAGCAGTACTTC
>TRBV19|.|TRBJ1-2|few
CASSATDHGYTF
TGTGCCAGTAGTGCGACAGATCATGGCTACACCTTC
>TRBV23-1|TRBD1|TRBJ1-5|.
CASLDRVHNQPQHF
TGCGCCAGCCTTGACAGGGTCCACAATCAGCCCCAGCATTTT
>TRBV19|.|TRBJ2-2|.
CASRSLDGGELFF
TGTGCCAGTAGATCCCTAGACGGCGGGGAGCTGTTTTTT
>TRBV19|TRBD2|TRBJ2-7|.
CASSIIGAGVAEQYF
TGTGCCAGTAGTATAATAGGAGCGGGAGTAGCGGAGCAGTACTTC